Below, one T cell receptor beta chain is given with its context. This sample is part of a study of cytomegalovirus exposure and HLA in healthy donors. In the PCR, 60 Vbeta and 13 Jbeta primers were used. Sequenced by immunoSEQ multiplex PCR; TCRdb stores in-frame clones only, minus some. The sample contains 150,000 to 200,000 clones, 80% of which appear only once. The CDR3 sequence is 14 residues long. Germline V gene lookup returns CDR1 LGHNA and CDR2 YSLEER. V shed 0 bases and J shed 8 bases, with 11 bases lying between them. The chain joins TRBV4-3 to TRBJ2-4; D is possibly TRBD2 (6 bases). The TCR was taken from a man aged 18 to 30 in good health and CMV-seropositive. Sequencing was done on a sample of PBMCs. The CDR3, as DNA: TGCGCCAGCAGCCAAGAATCTAGCGATTACATTCAGTACTTC. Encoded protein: CASSQESSDYIQYF.